This TCR beta chain was sequenced for a study of OX40 agonist ivuxolimab in advanced cancers. With respect to the entire study: Ivuxolimab was a fully human IgG2 agonistic monoclonal antibody targeting the costimulatory receptor OX40 (CD134). Of the roughly 54 patients in dose escalation, about 20 had hepatocellular carcinoma, some 15 had melanoma, 9 had renal cell carcinoma and 9 had head and neck cancer. The paper describes the monotherapy dose-escalation part (N ≈ 49 patients) of the phase I trial of ivuxolimab. Patients were allowed to have had prior anti-PD-1, anti-PD-L1 or anti-CTLA-4 therapy, and 40% of the dose-escalation patients had previously received checkpoint inhibitors. Peripheral TCRbeta sequencing aimed to test whether ivuxolimab altered TCR sequence diversity and caused clonal T-cell expansion. Three dose-escalation patients achieved partial responses, one with hepatocellular carcinoma and two with cutaneous melanoma. Intravenous ivuxolimab was administered to patients every 2 weeks at six dose levels: 0.01, 0.1, 0.3, 1.5, 3 and 10 mg/kg. In the dose-escalation cohort, 82.7% of patients were male, and the mean age was about 55 years, with a range of about 23 to 90. Study-wide findings and limitations: After ivuxolimab, CD8+ T cells had more expanded clones than CD4+ T cells on average. At doses from 0.1 to 3.0 mg/kg, clonal expansion was seen in both CD4+ and CD8+ blood T cells between baseline and week 6. In the 0.1-3.0 mg/kg groups, partial responders had among the lowest normalized peripheral clonal expansion, particularly in CD8+ T cells. Low levels of normalized T-cell clonal expansion were also seen in some patients who did not respond. Which antigens the clonally expanded peripheral T cells were specific for was not determined.

The CDR3, from cysteine to phenylalanine, totals 16 residues. Just the 48-base CDR3 DNA is kept, in frame starting at base 1. CDR1 and CDR2 are read off the germline V gene (reference sequence) as LNHDA and SQIVND. V is cut back by 0 bases and J by 5 bases, with 4 bases in the junction unmatched. To sequence the TCRbeta CDR3 region, genomic DNA was isolated from the sorted cells. TCRbeta CDR3 regions were sequenced using the immunoSEQ Assay. Held by TCRdb, this immuneACCESS table contains in-frame sequences only and omits some clones. Under half of the omission traces to an unresolved V gene where checked; the cause of the rest is unknown. In all, the sample holds 100,000 to 150,000 clones, and approximately 90% of those were seen once. The leading ten clones occupy roughly 0.85% of the sample. Comment on this clone: Its antigen is currently not known. No per-base quality is available; no much larger clone lies one base away.

The trial excluded patients who had a history of autoimmune disease or were on systemic immunosuppression. Peripheral blood for TCR sequencing was collected from all dose cohorts at baseline, on cycle 4 day 1, and on cycle 7 day 1. The samples were drawn from a first-in-human, open-label, multicenter phase I dose-escalation trial of ivuxolimab. Adults with locally advanced or metastatic head and neck squamous cell, hepatocellular, melanoma or renal cell carcinoma were enrolled in the trial. Before TCR sequencing, CD4+ T cells and CD8+ T cells were sorted from peripheral blood as separate populations.

Recombination connected TRBV19 to TRBJ2-1, with 10 central nucleotides matching TRBD1. The input for sequencing was CD4+ or CD8+ T cells sorted from blood, taken in a trial of the OX40 agonist ivuxolimab. The receptor's source is an adult with an advanced solid tumor such as melanoma, head and neck, liver or kidney cancer. The CDR3 reads CASSIDPGTGDNEQFF. The DNA reads as follows: TGTGCCAGTAGTATAGACCCCGGGACAGGGGACAATGAGCAGTTCTTC.